The TCR beta chain described here comes from a study of T cells expressing NK-cell markers. Study background: Sorted CD3+CD56+NKG2C+, CD3+CD56+NKG2C- and CD3+CD56-NKG2C+ T cells provided the TCR beta repertoires.

TCRdb reanalyzed the 5' RACE reads and collapses them to one entry per CDR3 protein, without DNA. The sample table sets out some 150,000 distinct CDR3 sequences. Germline CDR1 is MNHEY and CDR2 is SMNVEV (reference sequence). CDR3 length: 14 residues. The sample taken for sequencing was blood T cells: a sorted CD56 or NKG2C T cell subset, CD4+ or CD8+ T cells, or bulk PBMC T cells (not recorded which). The chain combines TRBV27 with TRBJ1-2. The receptor was derived from a woman aged 45-65 years in good health. The CDR3 spells CASSLGGSPTGYTF.